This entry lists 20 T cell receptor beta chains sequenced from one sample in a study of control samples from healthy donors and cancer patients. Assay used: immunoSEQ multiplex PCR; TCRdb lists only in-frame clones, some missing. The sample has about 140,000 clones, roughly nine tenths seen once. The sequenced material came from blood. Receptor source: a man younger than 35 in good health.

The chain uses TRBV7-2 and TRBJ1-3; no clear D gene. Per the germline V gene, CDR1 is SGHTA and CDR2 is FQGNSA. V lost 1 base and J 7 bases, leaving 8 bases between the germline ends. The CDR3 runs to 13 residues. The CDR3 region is CASSLDMRNTIYF. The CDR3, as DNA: TGTGCCAGCAGCTTAGATATGAGGAACACCATATATTTT.

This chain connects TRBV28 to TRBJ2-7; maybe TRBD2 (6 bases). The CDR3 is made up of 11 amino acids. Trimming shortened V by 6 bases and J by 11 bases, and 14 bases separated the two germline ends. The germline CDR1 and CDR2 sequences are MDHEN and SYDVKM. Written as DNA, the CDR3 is TGTGCCAGCAGCTTCAATGGGGAGGAGTACTTC. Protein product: CASSFNGEEYF.

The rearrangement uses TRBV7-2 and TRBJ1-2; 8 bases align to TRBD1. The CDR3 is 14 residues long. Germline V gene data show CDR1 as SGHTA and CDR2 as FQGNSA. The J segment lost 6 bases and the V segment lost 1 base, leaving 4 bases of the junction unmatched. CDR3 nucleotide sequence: TGTGCCAGCAGCTTAGTCCCAGGGGGCGATGGCTACACCTTC. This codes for CASSLVPGGDGYTF.

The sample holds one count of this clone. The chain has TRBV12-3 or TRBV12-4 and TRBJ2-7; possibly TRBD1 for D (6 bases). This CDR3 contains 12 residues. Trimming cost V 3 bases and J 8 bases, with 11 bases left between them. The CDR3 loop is CASSFGTNQQYF. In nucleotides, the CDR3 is TGTGCCAGCAGTTTCGGGACAAACCAGCAGTACTTC.

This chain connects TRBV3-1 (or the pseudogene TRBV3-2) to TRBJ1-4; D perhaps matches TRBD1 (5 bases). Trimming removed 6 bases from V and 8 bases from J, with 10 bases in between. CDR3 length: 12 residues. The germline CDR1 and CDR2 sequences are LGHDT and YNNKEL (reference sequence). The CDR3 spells CASRGGEEKLFF. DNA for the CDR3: TGTGCCAGCAGGGGGGGAGAGGAAAAACTGTTTTTT.

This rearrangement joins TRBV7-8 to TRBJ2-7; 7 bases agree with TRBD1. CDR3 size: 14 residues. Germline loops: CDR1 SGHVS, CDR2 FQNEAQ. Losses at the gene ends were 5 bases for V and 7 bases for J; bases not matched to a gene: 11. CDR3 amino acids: CASSGRDSSREQYF. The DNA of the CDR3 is TGTGCCAGCAGCGGCCGGGACAGTTCTAGGGAGCAGTACTTC.

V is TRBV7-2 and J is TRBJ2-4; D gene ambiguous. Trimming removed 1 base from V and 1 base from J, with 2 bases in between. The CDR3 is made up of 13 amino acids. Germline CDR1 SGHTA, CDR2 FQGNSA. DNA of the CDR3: TGTGCCAGCAGCTTAGAGGCCAAAAACATTCAGTACTTC. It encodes CASSLEAKNIQYF. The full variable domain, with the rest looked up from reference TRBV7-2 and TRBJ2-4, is GAGVSQSPSNKVTEKGKDVELRCDPISGHTALYWYRQSLGQGLEFLIYFQGNSAPDKSGLPSDRFSAERTGGSVSTLTIQRTQQEDSAVYLCASSLEAKNIQYFGAGTRLSVL.

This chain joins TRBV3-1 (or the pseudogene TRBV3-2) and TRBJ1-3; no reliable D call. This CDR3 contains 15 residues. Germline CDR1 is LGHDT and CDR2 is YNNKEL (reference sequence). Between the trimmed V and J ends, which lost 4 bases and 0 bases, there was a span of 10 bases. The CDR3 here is CASSPQSFSGNTIYF. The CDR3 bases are TGTGCCAGCAGCCCGCAGTCCTTCTCTGGAAACACCATATATTTT.

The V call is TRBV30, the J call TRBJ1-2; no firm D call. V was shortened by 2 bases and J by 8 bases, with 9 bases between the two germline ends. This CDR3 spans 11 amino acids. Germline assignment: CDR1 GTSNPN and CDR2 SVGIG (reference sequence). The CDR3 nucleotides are TGTGCCTGGAGTACGGGCTACGGCTACACCTTC. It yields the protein CAWSTGYGYTF.

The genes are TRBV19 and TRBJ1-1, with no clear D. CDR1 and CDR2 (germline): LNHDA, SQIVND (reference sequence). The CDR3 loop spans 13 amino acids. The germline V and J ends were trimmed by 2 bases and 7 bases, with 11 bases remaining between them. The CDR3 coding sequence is TGTGCCAGTAGTATAATAGGAGTTGGTGAAGCTTTCTTT. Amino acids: CASSIIGVGEAFF.

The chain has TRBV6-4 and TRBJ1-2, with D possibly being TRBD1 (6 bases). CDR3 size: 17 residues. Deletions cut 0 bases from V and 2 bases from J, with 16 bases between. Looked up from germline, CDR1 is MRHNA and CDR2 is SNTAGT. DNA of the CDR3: TGTGCCAGCAGTGACTCGAGCGGGGGCGCGTCGAACTATGGCTACACCTTC. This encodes CASSDSSGGASNYGYTF.

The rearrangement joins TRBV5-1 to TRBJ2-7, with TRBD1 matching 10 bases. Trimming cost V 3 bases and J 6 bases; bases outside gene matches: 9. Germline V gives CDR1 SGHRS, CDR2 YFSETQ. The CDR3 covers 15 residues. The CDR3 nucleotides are TGCGCCAGCAGCTGGGGGACAGGGGAGTTTTTCGAGCAGTACTTC. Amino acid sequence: CASSWGTGEFFEQYF.

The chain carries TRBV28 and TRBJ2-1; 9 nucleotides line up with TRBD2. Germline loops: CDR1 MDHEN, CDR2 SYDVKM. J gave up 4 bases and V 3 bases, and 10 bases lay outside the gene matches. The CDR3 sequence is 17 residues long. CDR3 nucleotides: TGTGCCAGCAGTTTGCCACCCGCGGGGGGGGTTTACAATGAGCAGTTCTTC. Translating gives CASSLPPAGGVYNEQFF.

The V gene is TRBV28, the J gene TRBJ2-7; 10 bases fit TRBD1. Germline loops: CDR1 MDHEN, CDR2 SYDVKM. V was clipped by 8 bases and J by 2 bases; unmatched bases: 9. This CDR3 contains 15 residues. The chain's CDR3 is CASSTRDRGPYEQYF. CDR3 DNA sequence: TGTGCCAGCTCCACTCGGGACAGGGGCCCCTACGAGCAGTACTTC.

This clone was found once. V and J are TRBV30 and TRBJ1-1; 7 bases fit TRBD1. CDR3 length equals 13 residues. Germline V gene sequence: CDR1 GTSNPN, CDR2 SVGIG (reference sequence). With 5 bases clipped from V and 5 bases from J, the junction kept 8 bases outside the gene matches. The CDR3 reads CAWGDRAVTEAFF. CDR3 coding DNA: TGTGCCTGGGGAGACAGGGCTGTGACTGAAGCTTTCTTT.

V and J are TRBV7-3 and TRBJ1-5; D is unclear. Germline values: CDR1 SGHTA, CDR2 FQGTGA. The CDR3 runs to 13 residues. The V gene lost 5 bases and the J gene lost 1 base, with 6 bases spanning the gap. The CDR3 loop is CASSPGSNQPQHF. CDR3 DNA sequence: TGTGCCAGCAGCCCCGGGAGCAATCAGCCCCAGCATTTT.

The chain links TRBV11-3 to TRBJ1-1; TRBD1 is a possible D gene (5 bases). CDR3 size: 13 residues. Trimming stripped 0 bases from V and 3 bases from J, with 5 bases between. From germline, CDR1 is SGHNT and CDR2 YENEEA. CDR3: CASSLEGDTEAFF. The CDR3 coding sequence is TGTGCCAGCAGCTTAGAGGGGGACACTGAAGCTTTCTTT.

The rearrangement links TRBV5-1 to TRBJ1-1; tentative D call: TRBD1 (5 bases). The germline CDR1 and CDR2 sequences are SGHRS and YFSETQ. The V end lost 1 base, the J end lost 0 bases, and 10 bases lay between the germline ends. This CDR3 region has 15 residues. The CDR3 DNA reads TGCGCCAGCAGCTTGTACGACAGTTTGAACACTGAAGCTTTCTTT. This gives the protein CASSLYDSLNTEAFF.

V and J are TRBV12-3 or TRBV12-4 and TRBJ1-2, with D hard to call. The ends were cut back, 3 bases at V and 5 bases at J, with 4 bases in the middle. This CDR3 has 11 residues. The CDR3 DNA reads TGTGCCAGCAGTTTGAGTTATGGCTACACCTTC. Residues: CASSLSYGYTF.

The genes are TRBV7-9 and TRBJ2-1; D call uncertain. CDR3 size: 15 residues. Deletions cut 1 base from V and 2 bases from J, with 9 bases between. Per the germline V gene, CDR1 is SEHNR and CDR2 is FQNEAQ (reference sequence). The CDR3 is CASSLERYTYNEQFF. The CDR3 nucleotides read TGTGCCAGCAGCTTAGAGCGTTATACCTACAATGAGCAGTTCTTC.